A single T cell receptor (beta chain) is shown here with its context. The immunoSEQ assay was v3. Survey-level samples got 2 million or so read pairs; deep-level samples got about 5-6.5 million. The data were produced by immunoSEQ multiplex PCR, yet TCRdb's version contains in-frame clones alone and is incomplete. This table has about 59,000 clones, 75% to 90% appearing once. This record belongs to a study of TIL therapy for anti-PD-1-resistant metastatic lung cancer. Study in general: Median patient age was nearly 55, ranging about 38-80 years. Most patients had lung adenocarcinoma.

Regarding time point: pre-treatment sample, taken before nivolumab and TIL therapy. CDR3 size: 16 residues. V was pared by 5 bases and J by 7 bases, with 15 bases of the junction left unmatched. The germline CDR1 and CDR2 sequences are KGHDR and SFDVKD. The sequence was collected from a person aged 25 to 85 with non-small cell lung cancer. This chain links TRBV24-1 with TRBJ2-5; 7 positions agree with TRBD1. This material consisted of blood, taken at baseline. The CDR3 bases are TGTGCCACCAGTGCTACCTCGCAGGGGGTTACGGGGACCCAGTACTTC. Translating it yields CATSATSQGVTGTQYF.